This TCR beta chain was obtained from a study of blood T cell repertoires in COVID-19. Study details: Samples came from the United States, Italy and Spain, spanning acute and convalescent COVID-19. PBMCs, B-cell-depleted T cells, or T cells were the source of the cDNA or gDNA that made up the material.

V dropped 1 base and J dropped 1; count of bases not matched to a gene: 3. This CDR3 region has 17 residues. Germline assignment: CDR1 SGHVS and CDR2 FNYEAQ. The assay was immunoSEQ multiplex PCR, and TCRdb's table has in-frame clones only and misses some. The repertoire holds 200,000 to 250,000 clones, with roughly four fifths as singletons. Participants, about 18 to 90 years old, spanned some 23 US areas. Participants were placed into cohorts based on the clinical history they reported. Sequenced material: PBMCs or T cells enriched from blood (not recorded which). V gene TRBV7-6 combines with J gene TRBJ1-6; TRBD1 agrees at 8 bases. The TCR sequence derives from a man in his forties or fifties who had recovered from COVID-19. Here the CDR3 DNA reads TGTGCCAGCAGCTTAGGGCAGGGGGCGTCCTATAATTCACCCCTCCACTTT. Amino acid sequence: CASSLGQGASYNSPLHF.